This T cell receptor (beta chain) was found in a study of T-cell reconstitution after alpha-beta-depleted transplantation in children. At least ten counts were recorded for this clonotype. The CDR3 contains 16 residues. Per the germline V gene, CDR1 is SGHAT and CDR2 is FQNNGV. The V end lost 0 bases, the J end lost 3 bases, and 14 bases lay between the germline ends. Library preparation (for TCRbeta) was performed with unique molecular identifiers. MiXCR, applied by TCRdb to the PCR reads, yields one record per CDR3 protein. The sample shows some 200,000 distinct CDR3 sequences, 6.6% of them seen only once.

This clonotype was obtained from a boy younger than 10 with acute lymphoblastic leukemia, due to receive a stem cell transplant. The J gene is TRBJ2-5, the V gene TRBV11-2, with D perhaps TRBD1 (6 bases). The source was PBMCs, collected before TCRalphabeta/CD19-depleted stem cell transplant. CDR3 nucleotide sequence: TGTGCCAGCAGCTTAGACCCCGGAACAGGGAAAGAGACCCAGTACTTC. It specifies CASSLDPGTGKETQYF.